Listed below are T cell receptor beta chains from one sample, sequenced in a study of blood T cell repertoires in COVID-19. Here immunoSEQ multiplex PCR was the method, and the copy in TCRdb shows in-frame clones only, minus some. This sample carries 70,000 to 80,000 clones, approximately 83% of them seen once, and the ten largest clones take over 40%. Sequenced sample: peripheral blood. The receptors come from a man older than 75 with acute or convalescent COVID-19. The CDR3 runs from the conserved cysteine through the conserved F or W. The D gene is left open where the match is weak. Size values are once, few and many counts, or a class for expanded clones, and some rows have none.

-	TRBV11-2	-	TRBJ1-5	CASSLDRGGDQPQHF	TGTGCCAGCAGCTTAGATCGGGGGGGTGATCAGCCCCAGCATTTT
-	TRBV5-1	TRBD1	TRBJ2-1	CASSLFPGQGSYNEQFF	TGCGCCAGCAGCCTCTTCCCGGGACAGGGGTCCTACAATGAGCAGTTCTTC
-	TRBV19	-	TRBJ1-1	CASSITGMNTEAFF	TGTGCCAGTAGTATAACGGGAATGAACACTGAAGCTTTCTTT
few	TRBV23-1	TRBD2	TRBJ2-3	CASSLDRLSGRWADTQYF	TGCGCCAGCAGTCTGGACAGATTAAGCGGGAGGTGGGCAGATACGCAGTATTTT
-	TRBV7-2	-	TRBJ1-2	CASIAGSENYGYTF	TGTGCCAGCATCGCAGGTAGTGAGAACTATGGCTACACCTTC
-	TRBV19	TRBD2	TRBJ2-1	CASSWGLAGRNEQFF	TGTGCCAGTAGTTGGGGACTAGCGGGAAGGAATGAGCAGTTCTTC
-	TRBV10-3	-	TRBJ1-6	CAISESSESNSPLHF	TGTGCCATCAGTGAGTCGTCAGAATCTAATTCACCCCTCCACTTT
-	TRBV4-1	TRBD2	TRBJ2-2	CASSQELAGGNTGELFF	TGCGCCAGCAGCCAAGAACTAGCGGGAGGAAACACCGGGGAGCTGTTTTTT
-	TRBV4-3	-	TRBJ2-2	CASSPHQGNTGELFF	TGCGCCAGCAGCCCCCACCAGGGGAACACCGGGGAGCTGTTTTTT
once	TRBV30	TRBD1	TRBJ2-7	CAWSVIPRGTLPYEQYF	TGTGCCTGGAGTGTTATCCCCAGGGGGACCCTCCCCTACGAGCAGTACTTC
-	TRBV6-6	TRBD1	TRBJ1-1	CASMGQGGPEAFF	TGTGCCAGCATGGGACAGGGAGGACCTGAAGCTTTCTTT
once	TRBV27	TRBD1	TRBJ2-3	CASTHLTGVRRGTDTQYF	TGTGCCTCGACACACCTCACAGGGGTCCGCCGGGGCACAGATACGCAGTATTTT
-	TRBV7-2	-	TRBJ1-2	CASSLETRGGGNYGYTF	TGTGCCAGCAGCTTAGAGACACGAGGGGGTGGTAACTATGGCTACACCTTC
-	TRBV6-5	TRBD2	TRBJ2-1	CASSSRTSSDEQFF	TGTGCCAGCAGTTCTAGGACTAGCAGCGATGAGCAGTTCTTC
-	TRBV12-5	TRBD1	TRBJ2-3	CASGLGQGNTDTQYF	TGTGCTAGTGGTTTAGGACAGGGGAACACAGATACGCAGTATTTT
-	TRBV5-1	-	TRBJ2-2	CASSLAGQNTGELFF	TGCGCCAGCAGCTTGGCGGGACAAAACACCGGGGAGCTGTTTTTT
-	TRBV9	-	TRBJ1-4	CASSSLGGNEKLFF	TGTGCCAGCAGCTCTCTGGGGGGTAATGAAAAACTGTTTTTT
-	TRBV2	TRBD1	TRBJ2-1	CASSRQGLNEQFF	TGTGCCAGCAGCCGACAGGGGCTCAATGAGCAGTTCTTC
-	TRBV5-6	-	TRBJ1-2	CASRPGRKSGYTF	TGTGCCAGCAGACCGGGGAGGAAAAGTGGCTACACCTTC
-	TRBV7-2	-	TRBJ2-7	CASTSPGRGNEQYF	TGTGCCAGCACCTCCCCGGGACGCGGGAACGAGCAGTACTTC
few	TRBV24-1	TRBD1	TRBJ1-1	CATSDPGQGPNTEAFF	TGTGCCACCAGTGACCCGGGACAGGGTCCGAACACTGAAGCTTTCTTT
-	TRBV5-5	TRBD1	TRBJ1-1	CASSLHRGFSDTEAFF	TGTGCCAGCAGCTTGCACAGGGGGTTTTCGGACACTGAAGCTTTCTTT
-	TRBV18	-	TRBJ2-5	CASSPLKQDRETQYF	TGTGCCAGCTCACCTCTAAAACAGGATCGGGAGACCCAGTACTTC
-	TRBV30	-	TRBJ1-2	CAWSPTRGYGYTF	TGTGCCTGGAGCCCTACAAGGGGCTATGGCTACACCTTC
-	TRBV11-1	TRBD2	TRBJ2-7	CASSPTSYAYEQYF	TGTGCCAGCAGCCCGACTAGCTATGCCTACGAGCAGTACTTC
-	TRBV7-2	TRBD1	TRBJ1-3	CASSSSGTGGLGNTIYF	TGTGCCAGCAGCTCCTCAGGGACAGGGGGCCTTGGAAACACCATATATTTT
-	TRBV2	TRBD1	TRBJ2-5	CASSPGTGGRETQYF	TGTGCCAGCAGCCCTGGGACAGGGGGTCGAGAGACCCAGTACTTC
-	TRBV28	-	TRBJ1-1	CASSLVQGSTEAFF	TGTGCCAGCAGTTTGGTTCAGGGGAGCACTGAAGCTTTCTTT
-	TRBV19	TRBD2	TRBJ2-1	CASSIERGGWYEQFF	TGTGCCAGTAGTATCGAGCGGGGGGGCTGGTATGAGCAGTTCTTC
-	TRBV5-6	TRBD2	TRBJ2-7	CASSFFSGRSHEQYF	TGTGCCAGCAGCTTTTTTAGCGGGAGAAGCCACGAGCAGTACTTC
once	TRBV12-3/TRBV12-4	-	TRBJ1-5	CASSLPPGPQHF	TGTGCCAGCAGTTTACCCCCGGGACCCCAGCATTTT
-	TRBV6-2/TRBV6-3	-	TRBJ2-3	CASSSRRTAEDTQYF	TGTGCCAGCAGTTCTCGCCGGACAGCAGAAGATACGCAGTATTTT
few	TRBV7-2	-	TRBJ1-1	CASSLVTGGTEAFF	TGTGCCAGCAGCTTAGTGACGGGGGGCACTGAAGCTTTCTTT
-	TRBV27	TRBD1	TRBJ2-1	CASSKPGQGFDEQFF	TGTGCCAGCTCTAAACCGGGACAGGGGTTCGATGAGCAGTTCTTC
-	TRBV3-1/TRBV3-2	TRBD1	TRBJ1-2	CASSQDLRGSGYGYTF	TGTGCCAGCAGCCAAGATCTCAGGGGGTCGGGGTATGGCTACACCTTC
once	TRBV6-2/TRBV6-3	TRBD2	TRBJ2-1	CASSSGLAGGNEQFF	TGTGCCAGCAGCTCAGGACTAGCGGGGGGCAATGAGCAGTTCTTC
-	TRBV7-2	-	TRBJ1-6	CASGGEEGSPLHF	TGTGCCAGCGGGGGGGAGGAGGGTTCACCCCTCCACTTT
-	TRBV5-6	TRBD1	TRBJ1-5	CASSWTGARNQPQHF	TGTGCCAGCAGCTGGACAGGGGCTAGGAATCAGCCCCAGCATTTT
-	TRBV7-2	TRBD1	TRBJ2-5	CASSEDRAFGGTQYF	TGTGCCAGCAGCGAGGACAGGGCCTTCGGGGGGACCCAGTACTTC
-	TRBV29-1	TRBD1	TRBJ2-7	CSVEKDRVSDEQYF	TGCAGCGTTGAAAAGGACAGGGTGAGCGACGAGCAGTACTTC
-	TRBV28	TRBD1	TRBJ1-1	CASSRGGPHPTEAFF	TGTGCCAGCAGCCGAGGGGGCCCCCACCCCACTGAAGCTTTCTTT
-	TRBV30	TRBD1	TRBJ1-6	CAWMKGTANSPLHF	TGTGCCTGGATGAAGGGGACAGCCAATTCACCCCTCCACTTT
-	TRBV11-2	-	TRBJ2-7	CASSSKAGPYEQYF	TGTGCCAGCAGCTCCAAAGCGGGTCCCTACGAGCAGTACTTC
once	TRBV27	-	TRBJ1-2	CASSAPWGGYTF	TGTGCCAGCAGTGCCCCATGGGGCGGCTACACCTTC
-	TRBV6-4	TRBD1	TRBJ1-2	CASSDHHRGVNYGYTF	TGTGCCAGCAGTGACCATCACAGGGGTGTTAACTATGGCTACACCTTC
few	TRBV4-3	-	TRBJ2-3	CASSQDLPRGAGGTDTQYF	TGCGCCAGCAGCCAAGATCTGCCCCGGGGGGCGGGTGGCACAGATACGCAGTATTTT
-	TRBV24-1	-	TRBJ1-5	CATSDGRDQPQHF	TGTGCCACCAGTGATGGGAGAGATCAGCCCCAGCATTTT
-	TRBV10-3	-	TRBJ1-5	CAISDSGRSNQPQHF	TGTGCCATCAGTGACTCAGGGCGGTCGAATCAGCCCCAGCATTTT
once	TRBV6-2/TRBV6-3	TRBD1	TRBJ1-5	CASSSGTASLNQPQHF	TGTGCCAGCAGTTCCGGGACAGCCAGTCTGAATCAGCCCCAGCATTTT
-	TRBV28	-	TRBJ2-6	CASSLTGANVLTF	TGTGCCAGCAGTCTAACTGGGGCCAACGTCCTGACTTTC
-	TRBV28	TRBD2	TRBJ2-5	CASSPGTSGSETQYF	TGTGCCAGCAGTCCCGGGACTAGCGGGAGTGAGACCCAGTACTTC
many	TRBV14	TRBD1	TRBJ2-7	CASSHVQGFNYEQYF	TGTGCCAGCAGCCACGTACAGGGGTTCAACTACGAGCAGTACTTC
-	TRBV9	TRBD2	TRBJ2-5	CASSVGLAGVQETQYF	TGTGCCAGCAGCGTAGGGCTAGCGGGAGTCCAAGAGACCCAGTACTTC